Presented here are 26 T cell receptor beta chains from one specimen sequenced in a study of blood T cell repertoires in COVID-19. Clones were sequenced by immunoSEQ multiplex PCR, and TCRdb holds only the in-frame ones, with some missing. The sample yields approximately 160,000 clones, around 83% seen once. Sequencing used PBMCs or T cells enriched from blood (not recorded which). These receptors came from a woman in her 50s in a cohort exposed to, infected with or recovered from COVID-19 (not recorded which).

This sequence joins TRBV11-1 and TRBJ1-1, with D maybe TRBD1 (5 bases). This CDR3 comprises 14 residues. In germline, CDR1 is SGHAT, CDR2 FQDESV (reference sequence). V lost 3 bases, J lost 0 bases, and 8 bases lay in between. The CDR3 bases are TGTGCCAGCAGCTTGTCCAGGGTGAACACTGAAGCTTTCTTT. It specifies CASSLSRVNTEAFF. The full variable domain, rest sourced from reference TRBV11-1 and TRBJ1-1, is EAEVAQSPRYKITEKSQAVAFWCDPISGHATLYWYRQILGQGPELLVQFQDESVVDDSQLPKDRFSAERLKGVDSTLKIQPAELGDSAMYLCASSLSRVNTEAFFGQGTRLTVV.

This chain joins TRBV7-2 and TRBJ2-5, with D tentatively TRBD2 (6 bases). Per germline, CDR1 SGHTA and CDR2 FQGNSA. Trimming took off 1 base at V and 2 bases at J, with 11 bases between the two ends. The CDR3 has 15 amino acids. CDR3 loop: CASSLVLARQETQYF. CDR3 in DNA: TGTGCCAGCAGCTTAGTGCTAGCGCGACAAGAGACCCAGTACTTC.

CDR3 DNA sequence: TGTGCCAGCAGTGAAAGCGGGGCGAACACCGGGGAGCTGTTTTTT. It translates to CASSESGANTGELFF. This chain links TRBV2 with TRBJ2-2; TRBD2 aligns across 7 bases. This CDR3 contains 15 residues. V shed 2 bases and J 0 bases; nucleotides not matched to a gene: 0. CDR1 and CDR2 (germline): SNHLY, FYNNEI.

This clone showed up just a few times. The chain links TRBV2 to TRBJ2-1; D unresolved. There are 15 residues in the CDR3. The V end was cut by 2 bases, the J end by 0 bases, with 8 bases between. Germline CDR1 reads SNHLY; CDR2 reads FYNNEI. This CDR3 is CASSERRGSYNEQFF. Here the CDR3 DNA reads TGTGCCAGCAGTGAACGCAGAGGCTCCTACAATGAGCAGTTCTTC.

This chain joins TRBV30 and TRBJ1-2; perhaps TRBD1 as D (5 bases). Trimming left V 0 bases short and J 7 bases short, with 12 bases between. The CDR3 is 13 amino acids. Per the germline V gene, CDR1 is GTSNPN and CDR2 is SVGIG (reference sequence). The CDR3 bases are TGTGCCTGGAGTGTTTGGGGGGAGGGTGGCTACACCTTC. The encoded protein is CAWSVWGEGGYTF.

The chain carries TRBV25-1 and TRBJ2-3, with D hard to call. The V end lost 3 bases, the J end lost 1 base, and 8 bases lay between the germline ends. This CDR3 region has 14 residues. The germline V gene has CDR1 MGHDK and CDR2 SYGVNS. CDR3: CASSDFQGTDTQYF. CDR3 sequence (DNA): TGTGCCAGCAGTGATTTTCAGGGCACAGATACGCAGTATTTT.

The CDR3 DNA follows: TGTGCCAGCAGCTTTGATATAGACTATGGCTACACCTTC. Encoded protein: CASSFDIDYGYTF. The gene calls are TRBV7-9 and TRBJ1-2; no clear D gene. CDR1 and CDR2 (germline): SEHNR, FQNEAQ (reference sequence). V shed 3 bases and J shed 3 bases, with 8 bases lying between them. The CDR3 is made up of 13 amino acids.

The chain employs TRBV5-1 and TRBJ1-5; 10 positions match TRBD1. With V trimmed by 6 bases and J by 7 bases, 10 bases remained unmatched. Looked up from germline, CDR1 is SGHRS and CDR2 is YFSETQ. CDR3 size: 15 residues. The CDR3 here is CASTISRTGGQPQHF. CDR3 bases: TGCGCCAGCACCATATCTCGGACAGGGGGGCAGCCCCAGCATTTT.

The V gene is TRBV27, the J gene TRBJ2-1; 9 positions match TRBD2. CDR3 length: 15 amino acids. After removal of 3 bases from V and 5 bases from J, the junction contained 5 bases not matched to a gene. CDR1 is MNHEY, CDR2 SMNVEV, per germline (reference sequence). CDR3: CASSFSLAGNNEQFF. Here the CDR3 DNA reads TGTGCCAGCAGTTTTAGTCTAGCGGGGAACAATGAGCAGTTCTTC.

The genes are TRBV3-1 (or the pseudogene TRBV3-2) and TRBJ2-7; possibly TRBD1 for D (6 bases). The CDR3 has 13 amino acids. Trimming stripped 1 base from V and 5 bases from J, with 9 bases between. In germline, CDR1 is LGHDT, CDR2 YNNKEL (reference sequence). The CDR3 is CASSQVAGDEQYF. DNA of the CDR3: TGTGCCAGCAGCCAAGTTGCAGGGGACGAGCAGTACTTC.

The CDR3 spells CASSDRNSPLHF. The DNA for the CDR3 is TGTGCCAGCAGTGATCGGAATTCACCCCTCCACTTT. The gene calls are TRBV6-1 and TRBJ1-6; D unclear. Trimming left V 3 bases short and J 7 bases short, with 4 bases between. The germline V gene has CDR1 MNHNS and CDR2 SASEGT. The CDR3 is 12 amino acids.

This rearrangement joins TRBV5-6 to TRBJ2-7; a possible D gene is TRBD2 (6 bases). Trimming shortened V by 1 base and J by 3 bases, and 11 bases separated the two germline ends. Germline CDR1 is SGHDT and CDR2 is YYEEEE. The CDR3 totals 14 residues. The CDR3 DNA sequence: TGTGCCAGCAGCTTGTGGGGTAGCGGCTACGAGCAGTACTTC. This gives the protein CASSLWGSGYEQYF.

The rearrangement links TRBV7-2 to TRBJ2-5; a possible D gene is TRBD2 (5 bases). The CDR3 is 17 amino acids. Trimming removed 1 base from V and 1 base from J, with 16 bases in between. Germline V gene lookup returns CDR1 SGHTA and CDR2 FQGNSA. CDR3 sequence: CASSLGLGRGIQETQYF. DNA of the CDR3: TGTGCCAGCAGCTTAGGGCTTGGTCGGGGAATCCAAGAGACCCAGTACTTC.

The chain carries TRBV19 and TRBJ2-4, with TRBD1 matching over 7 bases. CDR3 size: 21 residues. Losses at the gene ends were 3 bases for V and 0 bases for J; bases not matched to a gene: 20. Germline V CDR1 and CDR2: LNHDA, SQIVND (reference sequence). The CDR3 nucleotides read TGTGCCAGTAGTATGGGTGCCAGCAGGGAATGGACAGGTCTAGCCAAAAACATTCAGTACTTC. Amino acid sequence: CASSMGASREWTGLAKNIQYF.

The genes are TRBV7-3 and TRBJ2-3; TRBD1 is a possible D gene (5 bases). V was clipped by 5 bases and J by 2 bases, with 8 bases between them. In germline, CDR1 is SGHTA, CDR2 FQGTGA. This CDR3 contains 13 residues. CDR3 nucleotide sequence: TGTGCCAGCAGCCCACAGGTCACAGATACGCAGTATTTT. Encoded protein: CASSPQVTDTQYF. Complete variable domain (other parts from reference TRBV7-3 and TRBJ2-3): GAGVSQTPSNKVTEKGKYVELRCDPISGHTALYWYRQSLGQGPEFLIYFQGTGAADDSGLPNDRFFAVRPEGSVSTLKIQRTERGDSAVYLCASSPQVTDTQYFGPGTRLTVL.

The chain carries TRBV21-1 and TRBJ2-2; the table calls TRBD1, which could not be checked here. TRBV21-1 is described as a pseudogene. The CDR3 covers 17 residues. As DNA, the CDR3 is TGTGCCAGCAGCAAACCAAGTTGGGACAGGGGTTTCGGGGAGCTGTTTTTT. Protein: CASSKPSWDRGFGELFF.

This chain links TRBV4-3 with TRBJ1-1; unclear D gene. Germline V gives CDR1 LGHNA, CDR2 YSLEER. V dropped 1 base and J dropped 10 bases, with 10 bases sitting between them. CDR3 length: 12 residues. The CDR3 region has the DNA TGCGCCAGCAGCCAAGGGGGAGGAAGAGCTTTCTTT. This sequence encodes CASSQGGGRAFF.

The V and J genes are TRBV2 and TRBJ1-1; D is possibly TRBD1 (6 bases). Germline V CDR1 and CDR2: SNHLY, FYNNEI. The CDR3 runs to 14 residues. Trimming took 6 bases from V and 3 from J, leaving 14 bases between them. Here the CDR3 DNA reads TGTGCCAGCAGGCTAACAGGGCTGGACACTGAAGCTTTCTTT. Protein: CASRLTGLDTEAFF.

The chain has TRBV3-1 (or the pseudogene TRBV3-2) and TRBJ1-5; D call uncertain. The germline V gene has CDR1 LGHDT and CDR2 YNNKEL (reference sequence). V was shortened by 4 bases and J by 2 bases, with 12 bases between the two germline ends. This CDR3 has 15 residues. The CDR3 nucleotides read TGTGCCAGCAGCCCACAAGGAGGTGGCAATCAGCCCCAGCATTTT. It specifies CASSPQGGGNQPQHF.

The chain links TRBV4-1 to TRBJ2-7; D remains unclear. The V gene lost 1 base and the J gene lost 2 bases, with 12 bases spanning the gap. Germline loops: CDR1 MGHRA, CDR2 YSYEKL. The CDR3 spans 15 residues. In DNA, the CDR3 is TGCGCCAGCAGCCAAGGGATGGGCGATCCCTACGAGCAGTACTTC. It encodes CASSQGMGDPYEQYF.

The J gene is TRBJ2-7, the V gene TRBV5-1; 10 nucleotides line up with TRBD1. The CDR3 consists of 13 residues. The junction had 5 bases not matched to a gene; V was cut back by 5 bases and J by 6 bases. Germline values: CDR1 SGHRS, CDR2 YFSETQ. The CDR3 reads CASRLDRGGEQYF. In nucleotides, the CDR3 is TGCGCCAGCAGGCTGGACAGGGGGGGCGAGCAGTACTTC. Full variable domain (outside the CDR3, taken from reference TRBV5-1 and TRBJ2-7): KAGVTQTPRYLIKTRGQQVTLSCSPISGHRSVSWYQQTPGQGLQFLFEYFSETQRNKGNFPGRFSGRQFSNSRSEMNVSTLELGDSALYLCASRLDRGGEQYFGPGTRLTVT.

For the CDR3, the DNA is TGTGCCTGGTCGAGCAGGGCCACTGAAGCTTTCTTT. Its translation: CAWSSRATEAFF. The J gene is TRBJ1-1, the V gene TRBV30; TRBD1 is a possible D gene (5 bases). The V gene's germline CDR1 is GTSNPN and CDR2 SVGIG (reference sequence). This CDR3 has 12 amino acids. Trimming removed 5 bases from V and 4 bases from J, with 11 bases in between.

CDR3: CASSLVTGYEQFF. The CDR3 DNA follows: TGTGCCAGCAGTTTAGTAACAGGGTATGAGCAGTTCTTC. The gene calls are TRBV28 and TRBJ2-1; tentative D call: TRBD1 (6 bases). Trimming removed 2 bases from V and 8 bases from J, with 10 bases in between. CDR3 size: 13 residues. CDR1 is MDHEN, CDR2 SYDVKM, per germline. Looking up the rest from reference TRBV28 and TRBJ2-1 gives the full variable domain: DVKVTQSSRYLVKRTGEKVFLECVQDMDHENMFWYRQDPGLGLRLIYFSYDVKMKEKGDIPEGYSVSREKKERFSLILESASTNQTSMYLCASSLVTGYEQFFGPGTRLTVL.

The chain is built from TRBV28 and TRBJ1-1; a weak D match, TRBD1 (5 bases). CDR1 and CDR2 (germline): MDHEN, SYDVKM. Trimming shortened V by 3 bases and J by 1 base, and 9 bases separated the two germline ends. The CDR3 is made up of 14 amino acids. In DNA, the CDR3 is TGTGCCAGCAGTTTGCGGGGCGGGAACACTGAAGCTTTCTTT. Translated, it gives CASSLRGGNTEAFF.

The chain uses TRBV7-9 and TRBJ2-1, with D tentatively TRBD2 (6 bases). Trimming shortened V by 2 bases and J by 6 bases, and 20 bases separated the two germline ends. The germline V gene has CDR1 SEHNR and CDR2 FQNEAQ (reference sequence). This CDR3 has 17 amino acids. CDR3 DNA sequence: TGTGCCAGCAGCTTAACTCCACAAGGCCTGGGGGGCAATGAGCAGTTCTTC. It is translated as CASSLTPQGLGGNEQFF.

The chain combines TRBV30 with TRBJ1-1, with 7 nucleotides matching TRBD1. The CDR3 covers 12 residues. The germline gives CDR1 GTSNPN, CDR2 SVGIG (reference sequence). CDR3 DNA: TGTGCACACTACAGGGGAGTCACTGAAGCTTTCTTT. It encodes CAHYRGVTEAFF.